These 3 T cell receptor beta chains were all obtained from the same sample, sequenced in a study of PD-L1 blockade in urothelial cancer. Produced via immunoSEQ multiplex PCR; TCRdb's table is partial and in-frame only. The sample gives 80,000 to 90,000 clones, more than 75% of which show up once; over 13% is in the top ten. Time point reported: pretreatment peripheral blood. The specimen comprised PBMCs, sampled around atezolizumab (anti-PD-L1) treatment. Receptors originate from a man between 60 and 70 years old with urothelial cancer.

The V call is TRBV6-1, the J call TRBJ2-7; TRBD1 might be the D (6 bases). V was trimmed by 9 bases and J by 0 bases, leaving 18 bases between them. CDR1 and CDR2 (germline): MNHNS, SASEGT. The CDR3 sequence is 15 residues long. This chain's CDR3 is CASFRVTGTSYEQYF. DNA for the CDR3: TGTGCCAGTTTTCGGGTGACAGGAACCTCCTACGAGCAGTACTTC.

The V call is TRBV7-3, the J call TRBJ2-5; D perhaps matches TRBD2 (6 bases). V was cut by 3 bases and J by 5 bases, with 10 bases left in between. Germline CDR1 is SGHTA and CDR2 is FQGTGA. This CDR3 comprises 13 residues. For the CDR3, the DNA is TGTGCCAGCAGCTTGGGGGGACGGGAGACCCAGTACTTC. Protein: CASSLGGRETQYF.

This rearrangement joins TRBV5-6 to TRBJ2-1; perhaps TRBD2 as D (5 bases). Germline values: CDR1 SGHDT, CDR2 YYEEEE. CDR3 length: 15 residues. The ends were cut back, 2 bases at V and 4 bases at J, with 13 bases in the middle. CDR3 sequence (DNA): TGTGCCAGCAGCTTATCGGGAAAAATTTACAATGAGCAGTTCTTC. Translated, it gives CASSLSGKIYNEQFF.